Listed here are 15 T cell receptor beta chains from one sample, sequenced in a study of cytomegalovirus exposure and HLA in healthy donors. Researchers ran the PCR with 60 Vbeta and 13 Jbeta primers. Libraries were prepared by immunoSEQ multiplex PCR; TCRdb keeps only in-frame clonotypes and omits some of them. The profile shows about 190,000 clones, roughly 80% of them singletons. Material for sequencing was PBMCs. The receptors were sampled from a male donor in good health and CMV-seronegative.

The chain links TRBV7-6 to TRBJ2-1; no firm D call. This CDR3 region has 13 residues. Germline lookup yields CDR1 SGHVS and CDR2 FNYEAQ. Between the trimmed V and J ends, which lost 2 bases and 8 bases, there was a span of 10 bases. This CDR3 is CASSLTRSYEQFF. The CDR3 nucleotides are TGTGCCAGCAGCTTAACCAGATCCTATGAGCAGTTCTTC. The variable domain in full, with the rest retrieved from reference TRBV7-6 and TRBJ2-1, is GAGVSQSPRYKVTKRGQDVALRCDPISGHVSLYWYRQALGQGPEFLTYFNYEAQQDKSGLPNDRFSAERPEGSISTLTIQRTEQRDSAMYRCASSLTRSYEQFFGPGTRLTVL.

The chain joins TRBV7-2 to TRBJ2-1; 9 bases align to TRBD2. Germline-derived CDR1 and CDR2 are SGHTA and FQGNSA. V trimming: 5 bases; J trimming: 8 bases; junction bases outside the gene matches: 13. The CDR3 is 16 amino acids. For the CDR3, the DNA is TGTGCCAGCAGCCGCCCCCTCCGCGGGGGGGACGATGAGCAGTTCTTC. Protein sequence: CASSRPLRGGDDEQFF.

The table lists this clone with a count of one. The CDR3 is CASSASPGKYTF. The DNA for the CDR3 is TGTGCCAGCAGCGCCTCCCCAGGGAAATACACCTTC. The chain recombines TRBV6-5 with TRBJ1-2, with TRBD1 as a possible D gene (5 bases). Between the trimmed V and J ends, which lost 6 bases and 11 bases, there was a span of 16 bases. CDR3 length equals 12 residues. Per germline, CDR1 MNHEY and CDR2 SVGAGI.

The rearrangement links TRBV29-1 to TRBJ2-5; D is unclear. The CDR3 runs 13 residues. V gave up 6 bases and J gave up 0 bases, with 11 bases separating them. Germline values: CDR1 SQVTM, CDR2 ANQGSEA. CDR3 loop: CSVEKQNQETQYF. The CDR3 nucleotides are TGCAGCGTGGAGAAACAAAACCAAGAGACCCAGTACTTC.

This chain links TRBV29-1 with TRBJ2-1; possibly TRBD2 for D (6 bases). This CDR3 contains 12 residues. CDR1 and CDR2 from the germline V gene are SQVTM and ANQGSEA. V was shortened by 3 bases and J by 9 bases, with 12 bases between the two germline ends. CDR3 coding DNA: TGCAGCGTTGACCCTAGCGAAGGTGAGCAGTTCTTC. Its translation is CSVDPSEGEQFF.

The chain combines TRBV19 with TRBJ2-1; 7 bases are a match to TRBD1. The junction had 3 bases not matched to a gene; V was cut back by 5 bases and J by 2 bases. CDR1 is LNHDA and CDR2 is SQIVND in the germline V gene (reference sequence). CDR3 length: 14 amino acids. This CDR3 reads CASSPGTAYNEQFF. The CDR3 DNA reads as TGTGCCAGTAGTCCCGGGACAGCCTACAATGAGCAGTTCTTC.

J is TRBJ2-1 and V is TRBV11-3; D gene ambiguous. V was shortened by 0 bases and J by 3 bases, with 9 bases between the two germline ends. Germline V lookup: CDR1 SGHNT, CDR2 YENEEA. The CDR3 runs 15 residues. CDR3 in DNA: TGTGCCAGCAGCTTAGATTTTGCAGACTACAATGAGCAGTTCTTC. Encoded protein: CASSLDFADYNEQFF.

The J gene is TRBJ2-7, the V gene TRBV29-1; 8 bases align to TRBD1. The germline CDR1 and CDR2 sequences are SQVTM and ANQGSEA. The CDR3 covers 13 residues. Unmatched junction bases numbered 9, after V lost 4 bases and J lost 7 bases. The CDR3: CSVVSQGAREQYF. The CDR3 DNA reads TGCAGCGTTGTTTCGCAGGGGGCTAGAGAGCAGTACTTC.

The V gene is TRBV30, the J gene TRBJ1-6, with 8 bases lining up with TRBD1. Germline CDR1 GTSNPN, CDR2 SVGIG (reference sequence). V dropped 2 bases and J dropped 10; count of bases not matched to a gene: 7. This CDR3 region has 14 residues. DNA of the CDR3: TGTGCCTGGAGTTTCCGGGACAGGCCCTCACCCCTCCACTTT. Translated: CAWSFRDRPSPLHF. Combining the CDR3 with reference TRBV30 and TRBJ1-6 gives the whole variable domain SQTIHQWPATLVQPVGSPLSLECTVEGTSNPNLYWYRQAAGRGLQLLFYSVGIGQISSEVPQNLSASRPQDRQFILSSKKLLLSDSGFYLCAWSFRDRPSPLHFGNGTRLTVT.

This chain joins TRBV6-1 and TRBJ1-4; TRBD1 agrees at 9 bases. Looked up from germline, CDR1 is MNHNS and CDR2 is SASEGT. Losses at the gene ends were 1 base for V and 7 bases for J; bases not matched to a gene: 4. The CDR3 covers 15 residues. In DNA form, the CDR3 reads TGTGCCAGCAGTGAAGAAACAGGGGGCGCTGAAAAACTGTTTTTT. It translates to CASSEETGGAEKLFF.

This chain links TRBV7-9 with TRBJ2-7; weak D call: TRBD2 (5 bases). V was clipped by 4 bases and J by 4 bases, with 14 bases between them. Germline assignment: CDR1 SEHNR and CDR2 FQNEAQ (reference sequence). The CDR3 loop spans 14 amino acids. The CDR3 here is CASSSEGSLYEQYF. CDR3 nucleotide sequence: TGTGCCAGCAGCTCCGAGGGTTCGTTATACGAGCAGTACTTC.

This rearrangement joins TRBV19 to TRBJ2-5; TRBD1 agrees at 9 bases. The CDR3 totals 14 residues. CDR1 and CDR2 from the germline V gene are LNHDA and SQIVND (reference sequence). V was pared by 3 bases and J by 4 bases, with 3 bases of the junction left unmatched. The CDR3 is CASSMGTGPETQYF. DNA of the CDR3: TGTGCCAGTAGTATGGGGACAGGGCCAGAGACCCAGTACTTC.

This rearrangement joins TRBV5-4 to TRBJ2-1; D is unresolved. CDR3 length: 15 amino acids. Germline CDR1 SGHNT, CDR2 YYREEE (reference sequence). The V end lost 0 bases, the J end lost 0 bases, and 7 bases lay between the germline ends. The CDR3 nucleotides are TGTGCCAGCAGCTTGGACCCGGGCTCCTACAATGAGCAGTTCTTC. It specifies CASSLDPGSYNEQFF.

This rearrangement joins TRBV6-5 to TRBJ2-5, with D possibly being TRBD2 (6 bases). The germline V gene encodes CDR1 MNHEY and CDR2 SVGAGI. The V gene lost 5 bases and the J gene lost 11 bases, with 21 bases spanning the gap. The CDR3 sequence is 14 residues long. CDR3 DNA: TGTGCCAGCAGTGCAAGGCCGGGAGCCCTAGAGCAGTACTTC. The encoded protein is CASSARPGALEQYF.

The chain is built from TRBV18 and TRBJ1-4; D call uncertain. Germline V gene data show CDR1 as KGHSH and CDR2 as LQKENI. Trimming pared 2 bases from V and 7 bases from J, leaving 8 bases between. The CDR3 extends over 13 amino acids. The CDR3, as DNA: TGTGCCAGCTCACCAGCGTCGGGTGAAAAACTGTTTTTT. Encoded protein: CASSPASGEKLFF.